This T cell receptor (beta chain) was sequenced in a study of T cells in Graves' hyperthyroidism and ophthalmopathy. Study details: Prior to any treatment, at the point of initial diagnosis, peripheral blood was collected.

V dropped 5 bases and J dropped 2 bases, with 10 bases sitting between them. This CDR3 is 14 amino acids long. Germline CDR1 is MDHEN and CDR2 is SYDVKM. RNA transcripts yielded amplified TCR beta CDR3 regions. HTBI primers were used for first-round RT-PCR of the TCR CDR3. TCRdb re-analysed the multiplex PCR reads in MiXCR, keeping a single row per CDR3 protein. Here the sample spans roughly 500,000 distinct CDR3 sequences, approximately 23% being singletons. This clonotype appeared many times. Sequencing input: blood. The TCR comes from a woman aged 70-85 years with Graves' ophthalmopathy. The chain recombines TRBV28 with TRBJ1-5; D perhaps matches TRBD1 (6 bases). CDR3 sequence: CASSPGGGNQPQHF. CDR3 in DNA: TGTGCCAGCAGTCCCGGGGGCGGCAATCAGCCCCAGCATTTT.